This TCR beta chain was obtained from a study of CD8 T cells in ankylosing spondylitis. Overall study findings and caveats: From matched ankylosing spondylitis synovial fluid, disease-linked clones were reportedly recovered at significantly enriched levels. Some motif variants were previously reported in reactive arthritis synovial fluid and blood. Clones linked to the disease showed a CD8+ phenotype. They occurred at relatively low frequencies in peripheral blood.

With molecular barcodes, quantitative 5'-RACE was used to make the TCR beta libraries. TCRdb processed the 5' RACE reads anew with MiXCR; each CDR3 protein has one entry. Of about 150,000 distinct CDR3 sequences in the sample, roughly 31% were seen once. The germline gives CDR1 KGHDR, CDR2 SFDVKD. The CDR3 totals 13 residues. Trimming took off 3 bases at V and 0 bases at J, with 1 base between the two ends. Turning to this clonotype: Its antigen is not identified.

Sequencing used synovial fluid, either unsorted or a sorted T cell fraction (not recorded which). The TCR originated in a male donor with ankylosing spondylitis. V gene TRBV24-1 combines with J gene TRBJ2-2; D is ambiguous. The CDR3 reads CATSDTNTGELFF. CDR3 DNA: TGTGCCACCAGTGATACGAACACCGGGGAGCTGTTTTTT.